These T cell receptor beta chains were read from a single sample in a study of cytomegalovirus exposure and HLA in healthy donors. The table came from immunoSEQ multiplex PCR; TCRdb's copy has only in-frame clones and leaves some out. Seen here are 100,000 to 150,000 clones, around 80% observed once, and the top ten hold roughly 11%. Sample: PBMCs. The receptors derive from a man aged 25 to 40 in good health and CMV-seropositive. Both conserved end residues are part of each CDR3. The order of the fields is J gene, V gene, clone size, D gene, CDR3 DNA, CDR3 protein. D genes are given only for firm matches. Clone size, where shown, is once, few, many, or a class for clones that have expanded.

J: TRBJ2-3
V: TRBV9
size: once
D: TRBD1
DNA: TGTGCCAGCAGCGTAGTGGGACAGGGGAGGACAGATACGCAGTATTTT
CDR3: CASSVVGQGRTDTQYF

J: TRBJ2-6
V: TRBV30
size: .
D: .
DNA: TGTGCCTGGAGTGTACGCAGGGCTGGGGCCAACGTCCTGACTTTC
CDR3: CAWSVRRAGANVLTF

J: TRBJ2-7
V: TRBV11-1
size: .
D: TRBD2
DNA: TGTGCCAGCAGCTCCGGACTAGCGGAGACCTACGAGCAGTACTTC
CDR3: CASSSGLAETYEQYF

J: TRBJ2-1
V: TRBV28
size: .
D: TRBD2
DNA: TGTGCCAGCAGTAGCGGGACTAGCGAATACAATGAGCAGTTCTTC
CDR3: CASSSGTSEYNEQFF

J: TRBJ2-7
V: TRBV5-1
size: .
D: TRBD1
DNA: TGCGCCAGCAGCCACGGACAGGGGAGGGGCTCCTACGAGCAGTACTTC
CDR3: CASSHGQGRGSYEQYF

J: TRBJ2-1
V: TRBV2
size: .
D: .
DNA: TGTGCCAGCAGCCTCAGGGGGGACGGCTCCTACAATGAGCAGTTCTTC
CDR3: CASSLRGDGSYNEQFF

J: TRBJ2-7
V: TRBV11-2
size: few
D: TRBD1
DNA: TGTGCCAGCAGCCGCGTGACCGGGACAGGGAGTTCCTACGAGCAGTACTTC
CDR3: CASSRVTGTGSSYEQYF

J: TRBJ2-1
V: TRBV10-1
size: few
D: TRBD1
DNA: TGCGCCAGCAGTGCCGGGACAGGCGCGGGCAACAATGAGCAGTTCTTC
CDR3: CASSAGTGAGNNEQFF

J: TRBJ1-1
V: TRBV19
size: .
D: TRBD1
DNA: TGTGCCAGTAGTATCTGGTCCAGGGGGACGGGTGAAGCTTTCTTT
CDR3: CASSIWSRGTGEAFF

J: TRBJ2-7
V: TRBV7-2
size: .
D: .
DNA: TGTGCCAGCAGCCTAAGCAGGGATTTCTACGAGCAGTACTTC
CDR3: CASSLSRDFYEQYF

J: TRBJ2-5
V: TRBV18
size: .
D: .
DNA: TGTGCCAGCTCTCGAAGTTCACGGCGGGGAGAGACCCAGTACTTC
CDR3: CASSRSSRRGETQYF

J: TRBJ2-3
V: TRBV10-1
size: few
D: .
DNA: TGCGCCAGCAGTGACCCACAGGACAATACGCAGTATTTT
CDR3: CASSDPQDNTQYF

J: TRBJ2-1
V: TRBV29-1
size: .
D: TRBD2
DNA: TGCAGCGTTGAAAAGGCTAGCGGGGGGAATGAGCAGTTCTTC
CDR3: CSVEKASGGNEQFF

J: TRBJ2-2
V: TRBV19
size: .
D: .
DNA: TGTGCCAGTAGTCCACAGAACCTGACCCTGAACACCGGGGAGCTGTTTTTT
CDR3: CASSPQNLTLNTGELFF

J: TRBJ2-1
V: TRBV6-6
size: .
D: TRBD1
DNA: TGTGCCAGCAGTAAAACGGGACAGAGATACAATGAGCAGTTCTTC
CDR3: CASSKTGQRYNEQFF

J: TRBJ1-4
V: TRBV11-2
size: .
D: TRBD1
DNA: TGTGCCAGCAGCCTACTGGGACAGGAGGAAAAACTGTTTTTT
CDR3: CASSLLGQEEKLFF

J: TRBJ2-5
V: TRBV27
size: .
D: .
DNA: TGTGCCAGCAGTTTGGGGGCCAACCAAGAGACCCAGTACTTC
CDR3: CASSLGANQETQYF

J: TRBJ1-4
V: TRBV27
size: once
D: .
DNA: TGTGCCAGCAGTTTTGGGCAGTTCGCAACTAATGAAAAACTGTTTTTT
CDR3: CASSFGQFATNEKLFF

J: TRBJ2-2
V: TRBV7-9
size: .
D: .
DNA: TGTGCCAGCAGCTTATCCGGCGGCCCGAACACCGGGGAGCTGTTTTTT
CDR3: CASSLSGGPNTGELFF

J: TRBJ2-7
V: TRBV4-1
size: once
D: .
DNA: TGCGCCAGCAGCCAAGTTACGGGAGACTCCTACGAGCAGTACTTC
CDR3: CASSQVTGDSYEQYF

J: TRBJ1-2
V: TRBV2
size: .
D: .
DNA: TGTGCCAGCAGATCACAGGGAAACTATGGCTACACCTTC
CDR3: CASRSQGNYGYTF

J: TRBJ2-2
V: TRBV7-6
size: .
D: .
DNA: TGTGCCAGCAGCCTAGAATCCGGGCCTAGGGGCGGGGAGCTGTTTTTT
CDR3: CASSLESGPRGGELFF

J: TRBJ1-2
V: TRBV15
size: once
D: .
DNA: .
CDR3: CATSSSGGGALTNDGYTF

J: TRBJ1-1
V: TRBV7-8
size: .
D: .
DNA: TGTGCCAGCAGCTTAGCCCTCTGGGGGGGCGGGAGCACTGAAGCTTTCTTT
CDR3: CASSLALWGGGSTEAFF

J: TRBJ2-1
V: TRBV10-3
size: .
D: .
DNA: TGTGCCATCAGTGGACAGGAGCTATACAATGAGCAGTTCTTC
CDR3: CAISGQELYNEQFF

J: TRBJ2-7
V: TRBV7-2
size: .
D: .
DNA: TGTGCCAGCAGCTCCTCTAGCAACGAGCAGTACTTC
CDR3: CASSSSSNEQYF

J: TRBJ2-1
V: TRBV13
size: .
D: TRBD2
DNA: TGTGCCAGCAGCCCCCGGGGGAGGGGCTGGGAGCAGTTCTTC
CDR3: CASSPRGRGWEQFF

J: TRBJ2-3
V: TRBV4-2
size: .
D: TRBD2
DNA: TGTGCCAGCAGCCAAGATGACGGGGGAGGGCCGAGCACAGATACGCAGTATTTT
CDR3: CASSQDDGGGPSTDTQYF

J: TRBJ2-7
V: TRBV12-5
size: .
D: .
DNA: TGTGCTAGTGGTTTGCTTCAAGGAGGGGCCTACGAGCAGTACTTC
CDR3: CASGLLQGGAYEQYF

J: TRBJ2-7
V: TRBV7-2
size: .
D: TRBD1
DNA: TGTGCCAGCAGCTCGACCGGGACAGGGGGCTACGAGCAGTACTTC
CDR3: CASSSTGTGGYEQYF

J: TRBJ2-1
V: TRBV27
size: .
D: .
DNA: TGTGCCAGCAGTATAGTCGGGGGTCTGAGCTCCTACAATGAGCAGTTCTTC
CDR3: CASSIVGGLSSYNEQFF

J: TRBJ2-3
V: TRBV6-5
size: .
D: TRBD1
DNA: TGTGCCAGCGCAGGGGGCGGAAATACGCAGTATTTT
CDR3: CASAGGGNTQYF

J: TRBJ1-5
V: TRBV15
size: .
D: TRBD1
DNA: TGTGCCACCAGCAGACCCCCCGGGACAGGGAAACATCAGCCCCAGCATTTT
CDR3: CATSRPPGTGKHQPQHF

J: TRBJ2-7
V: TRBV5-1
size: .
D: TRBD1
DNA: TGCGCCAGCAGCCCTGATGGACAGGGGTACGAGCAGTACTTC
CDR3: CASSPDGQGYEQYF

J: TRBJ2-1
V: TRBV4-2
size: .
D: .
DNA: TGTGCCAGCAGCCAAGATCCTGGGGCGTTCGATGAGCAGTTCTTC
CDR3: CASSQDPGAFDEQFF

J: TRBJ1-1
V: TRBV4-1
size: .
D: .
DNA: TGCGCCAGCAGCCCTTGGGGGGGAGCGCCTAACACTGAAGCTTTCTTT
CDR3: CASSPWGGAPNTEAFF

J: TRBJ2-3
V: TRBV15
size: .
D: TRBD2
DNA: TGTGCCACCAGCAGAGGTATTACTAGCGGGAGGGAAAATTGTTCAGATACGCAGTATTTT
CDR3: CATSRGITSGRENCSDTQYF

J: TRBJ2-7
V: TRBV5-6
size: .
D: TRBD1
DNA: TGTGCCAGCAGCAACACCGGGACAGCGACCTACGAGCAGTACTTC
CDR3: CASSNTGTATYEQYF

J: TRBJ2-7
V: TRBV7-9
size: .
D: .
DNA: TGTGCCAGCAGCGCCACCCAAGGGGGGGGCTACGAGCAGTACTTC
CDR3: CASSATQGGGYEQYF

J: TRBJ2-7
V: TRBV18
size: .
D: TRBD1
DNA: TGTGCCAGCTCACCTAGTTTGACAGGGGGATCCTACGAGCAGTACTTC
CDR3: CASSPSLTGGSYEQYF

J: TRBJ2-1
V: TRBV6-5
size: .
D: TRBD2
DNA: TGTGCCAGCAGTTACTGGACTAGCGGGCCGAACAATGAGCAGTTCTTC
CDR3: CASSYWTSGPNNEQFF

J: TRBJ2-5
V: TRBV5-1
size: .
D: TRBD1
DNA: TGCGCCAGCAGCACCGGACAGGGGAGGGAGACCCAGTACTTC
CDR3: CASSTGQGRETQYF

J: TRBJ2-7
V: TRBV28
size: .
D: .
DNA: TGTGCCAGCAGCCCGGACAGCTACGAGCAGTACTTC
CDR3: CASSPDSYEQYF

J: TRBJ1-1
V: TRBV6-1
size: .
D: TRBD1
DNA: TGTGCCAGCAGTCCATTGGACAGGATGAACACTGAAGCTTTCTTT
CDR3: CASSPLDRMNTEAFF

J: TRBJ1-4
V: TRBV27
size: .
D: .
DNA: TGTGCCAGCAGTCACCGACAATCAACTAATGAAAAACTGTTTTTT
CDR3: CASSHRQSTNEKLFF

J: TRBJ2-1
V: TRBV5-1
size: .
D: .
DNA: TGCGCCAGCAGCCCCACCGGGACTTTCGGGGAGCAGTTCTTC
CDR3: CASSPTGTFGEQFF

J: TRBJ2-2
V: TRBV7-8
size: .
D: TRBD2
DNA: TGTGCCAGCCTCCTTGGGCCAGCGGGAGTACACGGGGAGCTGTTTTTT
CDR3: CASLLGPAGVHGELFF

J: TRBJ1-4
V: TRBV6-6
size: .
D: .
DNA: TGTGCCAGCAGAGGAGGGGGGGCCCTTGATGAAAAACTGTTTTTT
CDR3: CASRGGGALDEKLFF

J: TRBJ2-7
V: TRBV7-6
size: .
D: TRBD2
DNA: TGTGCCAGCAGCGCCGGGACTACTCCCTCCTACGAGCAGTACTTC
CDR3: CASSAGTTPSYEQYF

J: TRBJ2-6
V: TRBV18
size: few
D: TRBD2
DNA: TGTGCCAGCTCACCACAGTTACTAGCGGGCGGCGTGGAGGGGGCCAACGTCCTGACTTTC
CDR3: CASSPQLLAGGVEGANVLTF

J: TRBJ2-7
V: TRBV4-1
size: .
D: TRBD2
DNA: TGCGCCAGCAGCCCGGGACTAGCGGGAGGCTACGAGCAGTACTTC
CDR3: CASSPGLAGGYEQYF

J: TRBJ1-5
V: TRBV15
size: .
D: .
DNA: TGTGCCACCAGCAGACCCGCAGGGGCCCTCCAGCATTTT
CDR3: CATSRPAGALQHF

J: TRBJ1-5
V: TRBV5-6
size: .
D: .
DNA: TGTGCCAGCAGCTTGGGCCCAGGGGCCCTTAATCAGCCCCAGCATTTT
CDR3: CASSLGPGALNQPQHF

J: TRBJ2-4
V: TRBV21-1
size: .
D: .
DNA: TGTGCCAGCAGCAGACAGGGGGGGGAGTTAGCCAAAAACATTCAGTACTTC
CDR3: CASSRQGGELAKNIQYF

J: TRBJ2-3
V: TRBV7-9
size: .
D: .
DNA: TGTGCCAGCAGCTTCCCCGGGGGTGGAACAGATACGCAGTATTTT
CDR3: CASSFPGGGTDTQYF

J: TRBJ2-7
V: TRBV28
size: once
D: .
DNA: TGTGCCAGCAGTGTAGGGGATGGGGACGAGCAGTACTTC
CDR3: CASSVGDGDEQYF

J: TRBJ2-7
V: TRBV18
size: few
D: TRBD2
DNA: TGTGCCAGCTCCCCTCCGGGACTAGCGGGAGTGACCTACGAGCAGTACTTC
CDR3: CASSPPGLAGVTYEQYF

J: TRBJ2-7
V: TRBV2
size: .
D: .
DNA: TGTGCCAGCATCGCGGGCTCCTACGAGCAGTACTTC
CDR3: CASIAGSYEQYF

J: TRBJ2-7
V: TRBV6-5
size: .
D: TRBD2
DNA: TGTGCCAGCAGTTATTGGCGGGAGGCTGGCGAGCAGTACTTC
CDR3: CASSYWREAGEQYF